The present T cell receptor (beta chain) was sequenced within a study of cytomegalovirus exposure and HLA in healthy donors. Study conclusions and caveats: As a later analysis revealed, the rate of TCR association differed by HLA locus, with DRB1 most and HLA-C fewest.

V lost 5 bases to trimming and J lost 4 bases; unmatched junction nucleotides: 10. This CDR3 is 15 amino acids long. Germline V gene data show CDR1 as SEHNR and CDR2 as FQNEAQ (reference sequence). With regard to this clone: The target antigen is unknown.

In the PCR, 60 Vbeta and 13 Jbeta primers were used. Only in-frame clones appear in the TCRdb table, and some are missing; sequencing was by immunoSEQ multiplex PCR. The repertoire consists of about 120,000 clones, with approximately 80% occurring once and the leading ten covering about 6%. At sampling all donors were nominally healthy, likely with unrecorded immune exposures. This clonotype originated in a young man in good health and CMV-seropositive. The chain carries TRBV7-9 and TRBJ2-5; 7 nucleotides align to TRBD1. Material for sequencing was PBMCs. The CDR3 region has the DNA TGTGCCAGCAGCCGGGACAGTTCCCAACTAGAGACCCAGTACTTC. It codes for CASSRDSSQLETQYF.